This note documents a single T cell receptor (beta chain) sequence. The data stem from a study of blood T cell repertoires in COVID-19. The overall study: The United States, Italy and Spain provided the acute and convalescent COVID-19 samples.

Original processing notes: Reference gene primers were amplified, and this amplification served to estimate nucleated cell counts. Repertoires were generated with immunoSEQ multiplex PCR, while TCRdb's copy carries only in-frame clones and drops some. That table furnishes V, J and clone size, whereas the DNA furnished D and trimming. The sample includes more than 85,000 clones, over 65% seen only once; the top ten take around 4%. CDR3 length equals 17 residues. V was trimmed by 3 bases and J by 2 bases, leaving 18 bases between them. Looked up from germline, CDR1 is MNHNS and CDR2 is SASEGT. Source material: peripheral blood. This clonotype was obtained from a woman older than 75 with acute or convalescent COVID-19. The rearrangement uses TRBV6-1 and TRBJ2-3, with a weak D call TRBD1 (6 bases). CDR3 DNA: TGTGCCAGCAGTGACTTGGGGGCCAGGGCAGTCACAGATACGCAGTATTTT. It codes for CASSDLGARAVTDTQYF.